The 25 T cell receptor beta chains below come from one sample, sequenced in a study of blood T cell repertoires in COVID-19 (dated by TCRdb to 2018 to 2020). The library was obtained by the immunoSEQ multiplex PCR assay. The table was pulled from immuneACCESS by TCRdb, which kept in-frame rearrangements only. Such tables lose some clones; where checked, under half of the loss comes from unresolved V genes, and the rest has no known cause. The sample data list 150,000 to 200,000 clones, and 80% to 90% of these were observed just once. Approximately 11% of the sample is in the top ten clones. The material sequenced was peripheral blood. Receptor source: a woman aged 60-75 years with COVID-19, enrolled during active disease.

The chain employs TRBV28 and TRBJ1-2; TRBD1 might be the D (6 bases). V lost 9 bases and J 4 bases, leaving 21 bases between the germline ends. Per the germline V gene, CDR1 is MDHEN and CDR2 is SYDVKM. The CDR3 spans 15 residues. CDR3 DNA: TGTGCCAGTCAGAACGGGGGGCCACCTGTCTATGGCTACACCTTC. Encoded protein: CASQNGGPPVYGYTF.

CDR3 coding DNA: TGTGCCAGCAGCTTAGACGGTGCAGGGGAACCCCAGCATTTT. Its translation: CASSLDGAGEPQHF. The V gene is TRBV11-2, the J gene TRBJ1-5; possible D gene TRBD1, 6 bases. Germline V lookup: CDR1 SGHAT, CDR2 FQNNGV. V was shortened by 0 bases and J by 10 bases, with 13 bases between the two germline ends. The length of the CDR3 is 14 residues.

This clone was seen once. The V and J genes are TRBV6-2 or TRBV6-3 and TRBJ1-1, with 9 bases fitting TRBD1. CDR3 length equals 14 residues. V gave up 5 bases and J gave up 5 bases; unmatched junction bases: 6. The germline V gene encodes CDR1 MNHEY and CDR2 SVGEGT. In nucleotides, the CDR3 is TGTGCCAGCAGTCGGACAGGGGTTTTTACTGAAGCTTTCTTT. Its translation: CASSRTGVFTEAFF.

The V gene is TRBV27, the J gene TRBJ1-2, with 7 bases identical to TRBD1. Trimming at V came to 6 bases and at J to 3 bases, leaving 7 bases not matched to a gene. Germline CDR1 and CDR2: MNHEY and SMNVEV (reference sequence). The length of the CDR3 is 14 residues. The chain's CDR3 is CASRTTGLYYGYTF. The CDR3 nucleotides read TGTGCCAGCAGGACGACAGGGCTTTACTATGGCTACACCTTC.

The chain recombines TRBV11-2 with TRBJ1-2, with TRBD1 as a possible D gene (5 bases). Germline CDR1 is SGHAT and CDR2 is FQNNGV. V lost 7 bases and J 1 base, leaving 16 bases between the germline ends. CDR3 length equals 15 residues. The CDR3 loop is CASTRDLQGNYGYTF. CDR3 nucleotide sequence: TGTGCCAGCACCCGTGATCTTCAGGGTAACTATGGCTACACCTTC.

V is TRBV30 and J is TRBJ1-6; D perhaps matches TRBD1 (5 bases). V lost 2 bases to trimming and J lost 9 bases, with 11 bases between them. This CDR3 spans 13 amino acids. Germline CDR1 and CDR2: GTSNPN and SVGIG (reference sequence). The CDR3 here is CAWSNQGGSPLHF. The CDR3 DNA reads as TGTGCCTGGAGTAATCAGGGAGGTTCACCCCTCCACTTT.

The DNA for the CDR3 is TGCAGCGTTGGACCCGCCTCAGGGGCCGGGGAGCTGTTTTTT. It translates to CSVGPASGAGELFF. The chain recombines TRBV29-1 with TRBJ2-2; D might be TRBD1 (6 bases). This CDR3 spans 14 amino acids. Germline loops: CDR1 SQVTM, CDR2 ANQGSEA. V was pared by 4 bases and J by 6 bases, with 15 bases between.

V gene TRBV4-3 combines with J gene TRBJ1-6; D call uncertain. CDR1 is LGHNA and CDR2 is YSLEER in the germline V gene. The CDR3 runs to 15 residues. Trimming removed 0 bases from V and 9 bases from J, with 12 bases in between. CDR3 DNA sequence: TGCGCCAGCAGCCAAGATCCCGGGTTGGTTTCACCCCTCCACTTT. Translating it yields CASSQDPGLVSPLHF.

This sequence joins TRBV6-5 and TRBJ1-1; 8 bases map to TRBD1. J was trimmed by 4 bases and V by 2 bases; bases with no gene match: 6. Germline loops: CDR1 MNHEY, CDR2 SVGAGI. There are 15 residues in the CDR3. The CDR3 DNA reads TGTGCCAGCAGTTACCAGAACAGGGGGTTCACTGAAGCTTTCTTT. This encodes CASSYQNRGFTEAFF.

V gene TRBV18 combines with J gene TRBJ2-7, with 9 bases lining up with TRBD1. CDR1 and CDR2 from the germline V gene are KGHSH and LQKENI. Trimming took 6 bases from V and 3 from J; bases not matched to a gene: 0. This CDR3 contains 12 residues. The CDR3 DNA sequence: TGTGCCAGCTCGGGACAGGGCTACGAGCAGTACTTC. This codes for CASSGQGYEQYF.

The V and J genes are TRBV10-1 and TRBJ1-1; 7 bases align to TRBD1. The CDR3 is 12 residues long. Germline values: CDR1 WNHNN, CDR2 SYGVQD (reference sequence). V dropped 5 bases and J dropped 10; count of bases not matched to a gene: 7. CDR3 region: CASSIGTVAAFF. The CDR3, as DNA: TGCGCCAGCAGTATCGGGACAGTGGCAGCTTTCTTT.

The chain employs TRBV28 and TRBJ2-7, with 10 bases lining up with TRBD2. V was pared by 6 bases and J by 5 bases, with 10 bases of the junction left unmatched. The CDR3 contains 15 residues. The germline V gene has CDR1 MDHEN and CDR2 SYDVKM. The CDR3 sequence: CASSFPLAGINEQYF. DNA of the CDR3: TGTGCCAGCAGCTTCCCACTAGCGGGAATAAACGAGCAGTACTTC.

V usage is TRBV3-1 (or the pseudogene TRBV3-2) and J usage is TRBJ1-2; 7 bases line up with TRBD1. Looked up from germline, CDR1 is LGHDT and CDR2 is YNNKEL (reference sequence). Trimming cost V 4 bases and J 14 bases; bases outside gene matches: 13. The CDR3 totals 13 residues. CDR3 amino acids: CASSPGQGVAWTF. The CDR3 region has the DNA TGTGCCAGCAGCCCGGGGCAGGGGGTAGCATGGACCTTC.

This chain uses TRBV7-9 with TRBJ1-5; D not resolved. The V gene lost 2 bases and the J gene lost 0 bases, with 11 bases spanning the gap. Per germline, CDR1 SEHNR and CDR2 FQNEAQ (reference sequence). The CDR3 runs to 16 residues. CDR3 sequence reads: CASSLLAEDSNQPQHF. Here the CDR3 DNA reads TGTGCCAGCAGCTTATTGGCGGAGGATAGCAATCAGCCCCAGCATTTT.

The rearrangement joins TRBV7-2 to TRBJ1-2; D is unresolved. The V end was cut by 5 bases, the J end by 7 bases, with 20 bases between. Germline assignment: CDR1 SGHTA and CDR2 FQGNSA. The CDR3 consists of 15 residues. The CDR3 DNA reads as TGTGCCAGCAGCGCCCTACTCGTTCCTGGGCTTGGCTACACCTTC. Encoded protein: CASSALLVPGLGYTF.

The chain employs TRBV7-8 and TRBJ2-4, with 10 nucleotides matching TRBD2. Germline values: CDR1 SGHVS, CDR2 FQNEAQ. This CDR3 is built from 19 residues. Trimming cost V 6 bases and J 0 bases; bases outside gene matches: 14. In DNA, the CDR3 is TGTGCCAGCAGTCCCCCGGCTAGCGGGAGTAGTATAGCCAAAAACATTCAGTACTTC. It encodes CASSPPASGSSIAKNIQYF.

The sample holds one count of this clone. This rearrangement joins TRBV2 to TRBJ1-1, with D unresolved. CDR3 length equals 13 residues. Germline V gives CDR1 SNHLY, CDR2 FYNNEI. Trimming took off 4 bases at V and 4 bases at J, with 10 bases between the two ends. The CDR3 loop is CASSGKYSTEAFF. The CDR3, as DNA: TGTGCCAGCAGTGGGAAGTACAGCACTGAAGCTTTCTTT.

V usage is TRBV18 and J usage is TRBJ2-7; TRBD1 matches at 9 bases. V shed 3 bases and J 4 bases; nucleotides not matched to a gene: 7. In germline, CDR1 is KGHSH, CDR2 LQKENI. The CDR3 is made up of 15 amino acids. CDR3 residues: CASSPSTGGRYEQYF. In DNA form, the CDR3 reads TGTGCCAGCTCACCTAGCACAGGGGGCAGGTACGAGCAGTACTTC.

This chain connects TRBV5-4 to TRBJ2-7, with TRBD2 matching 11 bases. The V gene's germline CDR1 is SGHNT and CDR2 YYREEE (reference sequence). This CDR3 region has 15 residues. V dropped 4 bases and J dropped 4; count of bases not matched to a gene: 7. CDR3 amino acids: CASSAPGLAEYEQYF. The CDR3 DNA reads as TGTGCCAGCAGCGCCCCGGGACTAGCGGAATACGAGCAGTACTTC.

The gene calls are TRBV6-6 and TRBJ1-1; 8 bases are a match to TRBD1. CDR3 size: 13 residues. V dropped 5 bases and J dropped 10; count of bases not matched to a gene: 9. Germline assignment: CDR1 MNHNY and CDR2 SVGAGI (reference sequence). The CDR3 spells CASSPQGASRAFF. DNA of the CDR3: TGTGCCAGCAGTCCCCAGGGGGCATCACGAGCTTTCTTT.

The CDR3 sequence: CASSLDREQYF. CDR3 nucleotides: TGTGCCAGCAGCTTAGACAGGGAGCAGTACTTC. The chain links TRBV11-2 to TRBJ2-7; D unresolved. The V end was cut by 0 bases, the J end by 7 bases, with 4 bases between. The CDR3 is 11 residues long. Germline CDR1 SGHAT, CDR2 FQNNGV.

This clone occurred once. V and J are TRBV19 and TRBJ2-7, with no clear D. This CDR3 contains 14 residues. The V end was cut by 8 bases, the J end by 5 bases, with 19 bases between. CDR1 is LNHDA, CDR2 SQIVND, per germline (reference sequence). CDR3 sequence reads: CASAAGSWSNEQYF. CDR3 bases: TGTGCCAGTGCGGCCGGATCGTGGTCTAACGAGCAGTACTTC.

This chain links TRBV19 with TRBJ2-5; tentative D call: TRBD2 (6 bases). The V end was cut by 2 bases, the J end by 5 bases, with 15 bases between. Germline V lookup: CDR1 LNHDA, CDR2 SQIVND (reference sequence). The CDR3 is 15 amino acids. The CDR3 region has the DNA TGTGCCAGTAGTATAACACGGGAGTGGTTGGAGACCCAGTACTTC. Amino acids: CASSITREWLETQYF.

This clone was seen a single time. V and J are TRBV27 and TRBJ1-2; D unclear. Trimming left V 5 bases short and J 7 bases short, with 14 bases between. Per germline, CDR1 MNHEY and CDR2 SMNVEV (reference sequence). The CDR3 length is 13 residues. In DNA form, the CDR3 reads TGTGCCAGCAGTGCCTGGGCGCTTGGTGGCTACACCTTC. Its protein is CASSAWALGGYTF.

The chain recombines TRBV19 with TRBJ2-7; D not certain. V gave up 4 bases and J gave up 3 bases, with 7 bases separating them. The CDR3 is made up of 12 amino acids. The germline CDR1 and CDR2 sequences are LNHDA and SQIVND (reference sequence). The CDR3: CASSNIFYEQYF. The CDR3 nucleotides read TGTGCCAGTAGTAACATCTTCTACGAGCAGTACTTC.